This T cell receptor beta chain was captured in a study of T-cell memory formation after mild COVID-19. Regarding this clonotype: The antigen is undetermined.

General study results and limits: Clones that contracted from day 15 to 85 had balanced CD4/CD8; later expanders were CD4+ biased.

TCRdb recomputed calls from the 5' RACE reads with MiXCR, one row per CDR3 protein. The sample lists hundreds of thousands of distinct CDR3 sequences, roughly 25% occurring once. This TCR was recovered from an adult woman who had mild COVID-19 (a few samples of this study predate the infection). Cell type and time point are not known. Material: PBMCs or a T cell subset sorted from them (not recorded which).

The CDR3 DNA sequence: TGTGCCAGCAGTCCGGCGGGACCCATAATTTCACCCCTCCACTTT. This gives the protein CASSPAGPIISPLHF. V usage is TRBV27 and J usage is TRBJ1-6; perhaps TRBD1 as D (5 bases). V lost 5 bases, J lost 9 bases, and 17 bases lay in between. CDR3 length: 15 amino acids. Looked up from germline, CDR1 is MNHEY and CDR2 is SMNVEV (reference sequence).